This TCR beta chain was documented in a study of beta chain features in type 1 diabetes. For the study at large: The samples had 100 million to 140 million sorted cells examined in all.

Turning to this clone: The antigen remains undetermined.

The CDR3 extends over 13 amino acids. V dropped 6 bases and J dropped 3 bases, with 10 bases sitting between them. CDR1 MDHEN and CDR2 SYDVKM come from the germline V gene. Over 95% purity was reached by all sorted populations. Investigators reverse transcribed all isolated RNA, so they sequenced expressed TCRB transcripts. Method: immunoSEQ multiplex PCR; TCRdb's copy keeps in-frame clones and lacks some. The table has 400,000 or so clones, 8.5% to 10% seen once. Study results and caveats: For patients, the naive, central memory and Treg TCRB repertoires appeared more alike than for healthy donors. Patients with Type 1 diabetes showed moderately but significantly shorter TCRB CDR3s in all four CD4+ subsets. Here, the possible influence of HLA type (on TCRB rearrangement) remained unresolved.

The sequencing input was central memory CD4+ T cells from blood. This sequence was found in a man aged 30 to 39 with type 1 diabetes. This sequence joins TRBV28 and TRBJ2-3; D uncertain. CDR3: CASRSQQTDTQYF. CDR3 DNA: TGTGCCAGCAGGTCCCAGCAGACAGATACGCAGTATTTT.